The T cell receptor beta chain under discussion was sequenced for a study of blood T cell repertoires in COVID-19. On the study more broadly: Collection of acute and convalescent COVID-19 samples took place in the United States, Italy and Spain.

Original methodology: Cell counts per sample came from amplifying reference gene primers. Data came from immunoSEQ multiplex PCR; TCRdb stores just in-frame clones and leaves some out. V and J calls and clone size come straight from that table; D and trimming were deduced from the DNA. The sample records approximately 200,000 clones, just over 85% being singletons. The CDR3 runs to 15 residues. CDR1 and CDR2 (germline): SGHTA, FQGNSA. Trimming removed 7 bases from V and 0 bases from J, with 13 bases in between. The sample taken for sequencing was peripheral blood. The chain links TRBV7-2 to TRBJ1-3; D is undetermined. This receptor was identified in a man between 50 and 59 years old with acute or convalescent COVID-19. The CDR3 bases are TGTGCCAGCACACGAGTGGTCCTCTCTGGAAACACCATATATTTT. It codes for CASTRVVLSGNTIYF. Full variable domain (rest looked up from reference TRBV7-2 and TRBJ1-3): GAGVSQSPSNKVTEKGKDVELRCDPISGHTALYWYRQSLGQGLEFLIYFQGNSAPDKSGLPSDRFSAERTGGSVSTLTIQRTQQEDSAVYLCASTRVVLSGNTIYFGEGSWLTVV.